At least ten counts were recorded for the clone carrying this TCR beta chain. What it binds is unknown. TCRdb reprocessed the reads via MiXCR and lists one record per CDR3 protein. The data hold around 210,000 distinct CDR3 sequences, with roughly 6.5% observed a single time. These data come from a study of T cell repertoires in cytomegalovirus infection. Turning to the study itself: Through public TCR beta signatures, both CMV infection and matching HLA type were indicated. Study-level points and caveats: The study found HLA-C-restricted CMV-specific TCR beta clonotypes dominating the ex vivo response. Carriage of CMV together with the relevant HLA was identifiable through cumulative public TCR beta family frequency.

The CDR3 is 13 amino acids. J gave up 3 bases and V 5 bases, and 3 bases lay outside the gene matches. The germline V gene encodes CDR1 SGHTA and CDR2 FQGNSA. Sequenced input: PBMCs. This sequence originates from a human donor in good health (CMV status not recorded). Some clones in this sample may be carry-over from other donors' samples. The V call is TRBV7-2, the J call TRBJ2-5; TRBD1 agrees at 7 bases. The CDR3 region is CASSPGTEETQYF. The DNA for the CDR3 is TGTGCCAGCAGCCCTGGGACAGAAGAGACCCAGTACTTC.